In its sample, the clone carrying this T cell receptor beta chain was seen a few times. The antigen remains unidentified. CDR3 length: 18 residues. The V gene end was trimmed by 3 bases and the J gene end by 0 bases; junction bases not matched to a gene: 5. This specimen belongs to a study of blood T cells in healthy people across ages. Study information: Per every two T cells, about one barcoded beta molecule was captured by template switching.

With a J-beta primer mix and a sample-barcoded 5' primer, a second PCR ran about 7 to 11 cycles. A template-switch adaptor containing 12 random nucleotides labeled each cDNA molecule. TCRdb processed the 5' RACE reads anew with MiXCR; each CDR3 protein has one entry. The sample lists roughly 1.9 million distinct CDR3 sequences, more than 35% occurring once. The study's findings and limits: More naive CD4+ cells and higher diversity were found in long-lived than in aged donors.

This TCR came from a human donor in good health. The genes are TRBV12-3 or TRBV12-4 and TRBJ2-6, with 10 bases lining up with TRBD1. Sequencing input: blood. The CDR3, as DNA: TGTGCCAGCAGTTTGACAGGGGGCTTTTTCTCTGGGGCCAACGTCCTGACTTTC. Encoded protein: CASSLTGGFFSGANVLTF.